The next 10 T cell receptor beta chains were all read from a single sample in a study of T cell clonality in common variable immunodeficiency. Sequencing used immunoSEQ multiplex PCR; TCRdb keeps in-frame clones, though not all of them. This sample carries under 45,000 clones, none of them present only once. Sequenced sample: peripheral blood mononuclear cells. The receptors come from a person between 18 and 75 years old in good health.

This clone appeared many times. The missing CDR3 end, 3 residues past where the read stops, is filled in from the germline J gene. V and J are TRBV28 and TRBJ2-7; a possible D gene is TRBD1 (8 bases). Germline-derived CDR1 and CDR2 are MDHEN and SYDVKM. The CDR3 has 14 residues. Trimming shortened V by 4 bases and J by 6 bases, and 16 bases separated the two germline ends. Partial CDR3 DNA: TGTGCCAGCAGTTCACCAGGGGGCGGGGGCGAG. This codes for CASSSPGGGGE. In full, the CDR3 is CASSSPGGGGEQYF.

Ten or more counts support this clone. The CDR3 loop is CASSHREVVNTEAFF. CDR3 bases read: TGTGCCAGCTCCCACAGGGAAGTGGTGAACACTGAA. V gene TRBV7-9 combines with J gene TRBJ1-1; D might be TRBD1 (6 bases). The CDR3 is cut off 3 residues early in the read; its end comes from the germline J gene. Trimming stripped 8 bases from V and 0 bases from J, with 16 bases between. The CDR3 runs 15 residues. CDR1 SEHNR and CDR2 FQNEAQ come from the germline V gene (reference sequence).

Comments on this clone: The CDR3 extends 3 residues past the end of the read, so its final part is completed from the germline J gene. The J gene is TRBJ1-2, the V gene TRBV7-9, with TRBD1 matching 11 bases. The CDR3 runs to 14 residues. CDR1 is SEHNR, CDR2 FQNEAQ, per germline (reference sequence). The CDR3 region is CASSSPGQGDGYTF. Partial CDR3 DNA: TGTGCCAGCAGCTCTCCGGGACAGGGGGACGGC.

On this clone itself: The read gets to within 3 residues of the CDR3 end, and the germline J gene fills in the rest. The chain has TRBV7-9 and TRBJ1-6; no firm D call. CDR1 is SEHNR, CDR2 FQNEAQ, per germline (reference sequence). The CDR3 is 14 residues long. The V and J ends lost 4 bases and 9 bases respectively, with 13 bases between them. The covered CDR3 bases are TGTGCCAGCAGCTCCGGCGGCGCATCTTCACCC. Its translation is CASSSGGASSP. The CDR3 reads in full as CASSSGGASSPLHF.

This clone showed up just a few times. The read is 3 residues too short to cover the CDR3 end, so that end is filled in from the germline J gene. The chain uses TRBV18 and TRBJ1-2; no clear D. This CDR3 is built from 14 residues. The V end was cut by 0 bases, the J end by 3 bases, with 8 bases between. Germline lookup yields CDR1 KGHSH and CDR2 LQKENI. CDR3 bases read: TGTGCCAGCTCACCACCAGGGTCCCACTATGGC. Protein sequence: CASSPPGSHYG. The entire CDR3 reads CASSPPGSHYGYTF. Full variable domain (outside the CDR3, taken from reference TRBV18 and TRBJ1-2): NAGVMQNPRHLVRRRGQEARLRCSPMKGHSHVYWYRQLPEEGLKFMVYLQKENIIDESGMPKERFSAEFPKEGPSILRIQQVVRGDSAAYFCASSPPGSHYGYTFGSGTRLTVV.

At least ten counts were recorded for this clone. With the read ending 3 residues before the CDR3 end, the germline J gene is used to fill in that end. The V call is TRBV7-2, the J call TRBJ2-3; 13 bases map to TRBD2. CDR3 size: 15 residues. V lost 6 bases to trimming and J lost 4 bases; unmatched junction nucleotides: 4. The V gene's germline CDR1 is SGHTA and CDR2 FQGNSA. The part of the CDR3 DNA that was read is TGTGCCAGCAGACTAGCGGGGGGGCCATCAGATACG. This encodes CASRLAGGPSDT. The full CDR3 protein is CASRLAGGPSDTQYF. Supplemented by reference TRBV7-2 and TRBJ2-3, the full variable domain reads GAGVSQSPSNKVTEKGKDVELRCDPISGHTALYWYRQSLGQGLEFLIYFQGNSAPDKSGLPSDRFSAERTGGSVSTLTIQRTQQEDSAVYLCASRLAGGPSDTQYFGPGTRLTVL.

This clone has just a few counts. Coverage ceases 3 residues before the CDR3 finishes, and the germline J gene fills in the end. The chain combines TRBV30 with TRBJ1-4; TRBD1 might be the D (6 bases). This CDR3 has 13 amino acids. Looked up from germline, CDR1 is GTSNPN and CDR2 is SVGIG (reference sequence). CDR3 DNA (partial): TGTGCCTCTCAAAGGACAGCAAATTCCCCA. Amino acids: CASQRTANSP. The full CDR3 sequence reads CASQRTANSPLFF.

This clone was counted at least ten times. The observed sequence ends 3 residues before the CDR3 terminus, with the missing tail filled in from the germline J gene. J is TRBJ2-1 and V is TRBV20-1, with 13 bases fitting TRBD2. The junction had 2 bases not matched to a gene; V was cut back by 0 bases and J by 3 bases. The CDR3 runs to 16 residues. Germline assignment: CDR1 DFQATT and CDR2 SNEGSKA (reference sequence). CDR3 protein: CSARDRLAGGYNEQFF. CDR3 DNA (partial): TGCAGTGCTAGAGATAGACTAGCGGGAGGCTACAATGAG.

This clone was seen ten or more times. The read terminates 3 residues before the CDR3 end, so the remaining end is supplied by the germline J gene. The chain recombines TRBV6-2 or TRBV6-3 with TRBJ2-3, with 12 bases that match TRBD2. The CDR3 totals 15 residues. Looked up from germline, CDR1 is MNHEY and CDR2 is SVGEGT. V dropped 5 bases and J dropped 4; count of bases not matched to a gene: 4. The covered CDR3 bases are TGTGCCAGCAGTCGACTAGCGGGGGCGGCAGATACG. Amino acid sequence: CASSRLAGAADT. The whole CDR3 sequence is CASSRLAGAADTQYF.

The table lists this clone with many counts. The read terminates 3 residues ahead of where the CDR3 ends, so the germline J gene completes it. This chain links TRBV19 with TRBJ2-7; D not resolved. Germline V gene data show CDR1 as LNHDA and CDR2 as SQIVND (reference sequence). The ends were cut back, 2 bases at V and 1 base at J, with 6 bases in the middle. This CDR3 spans 13 amino acids. The part of the CDR3 DNA that was read is TGTGCCAGTAGTATAATACTATCCTACGAG. Residues: CASSIILSYE. The CDR3, in full, reads CASSIILSYEQYF. Drawing the rest from reference TRBV19 and TRBJ2-7, the complete variable domain is DGGITQSPKYLFRKEGQNVTLSCEQNLNHDAMYWYRQDPGQGLRLIYYSQIVNDFQKGDIAEGYSVSREKKESFPLTVTSAQKNPTAFYLCASSIILSYEQYFGPGTRLTVT.